This T cell receptor (beta chain) was found in a study of T cell responses to AZD1222 COVID-19 vaccine. TCRdb's copy holds only in-frame clones and misses some; the assay was immunoSEQ multiplex PCR. The data contain roughly 180,000 clones, 87% of them singletons. Only a few counts were recorded for this clone. This TCR came from an adult in good health. The specimen was peripheral blood, collected on day 0 of MenACWY control vaccination.

The chain's CDR3 is CASSSLRDRGGTEAFF. The CDR3, as DNA: TGTGCCAGCAGCTCCCTTCGCGACAGGGGTGGAACTGAAGCTTTCTTT. V and J are TRBV7-8 and TRBJ1-1; 8 bases are shared with TRBD1. After removal of 4 bases from V and 5 bases from J, the junction contained 12 bases not matched to a gene. Germline assignment: CDR1 SGHVS and CDR2 FQNEAQ. The CDR3 is made up of 16 amino acids. The whole variable domain, filled in from reference TRBV7-8 and TRBJ1-1, reads GAGVSQSPRYKVAKRGQDVALRCDPISGHVSLFWYQQALGQGPEFLTYFQNEAQLDKSGLPSDRFFAERPEGSVSTLKIQRTQQEDSAVYLCASSSLRDRGGTEAFFGQGTRLTVV.